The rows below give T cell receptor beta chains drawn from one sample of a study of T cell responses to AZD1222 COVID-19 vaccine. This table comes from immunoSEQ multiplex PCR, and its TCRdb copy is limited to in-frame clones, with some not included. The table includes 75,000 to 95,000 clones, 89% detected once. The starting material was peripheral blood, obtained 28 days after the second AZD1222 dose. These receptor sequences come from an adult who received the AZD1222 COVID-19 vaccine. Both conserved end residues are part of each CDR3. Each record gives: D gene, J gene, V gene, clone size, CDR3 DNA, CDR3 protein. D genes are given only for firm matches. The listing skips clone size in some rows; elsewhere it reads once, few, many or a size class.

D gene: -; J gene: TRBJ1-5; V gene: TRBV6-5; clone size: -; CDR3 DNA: TGTGCCAGCAGCCCAAGGGGGGGTAGCAATCAGCCCCAGCATTTT; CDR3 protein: CASSPRGGSNQPQHF
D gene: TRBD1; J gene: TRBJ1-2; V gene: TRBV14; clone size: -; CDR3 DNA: TGTGCCAGCAGCCAAGAAGACAGGGGAAATGGCTACACCTTC; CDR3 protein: CASSQEDRGNGYTF
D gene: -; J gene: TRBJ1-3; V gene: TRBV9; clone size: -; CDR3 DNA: TGTGCCAGCAGCGGACACAGGGAGAACACCATATATTTT; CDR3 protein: CASSGHRENTIYF
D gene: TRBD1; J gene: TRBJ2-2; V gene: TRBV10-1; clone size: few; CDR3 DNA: TGCGCCAGCAGTGAGTCAGGGGGACAGGGCACCGGGGAGCTGTTTTTT; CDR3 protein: CASSESGGQGTGELFF
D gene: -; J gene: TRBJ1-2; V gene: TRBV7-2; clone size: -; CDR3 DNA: TGTGCCAGCAGCTTAGATCGGACAATTGGCTATGGCTACACCTTC; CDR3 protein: CASSLDRTIGYGYTF
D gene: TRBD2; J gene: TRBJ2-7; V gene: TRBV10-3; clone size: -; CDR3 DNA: TGTGCCATCAGTGATCAGCGGGGGGCCCGCTCCTACGAGCAGTACTTC; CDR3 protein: CAISDQRGARSYEQYF
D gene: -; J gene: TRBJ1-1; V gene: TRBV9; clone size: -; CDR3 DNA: TGTGCCAGCAGCGTAGGCCCGAACACTGAAGCTTTCTTT; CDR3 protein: CASSVGPNTEAFF
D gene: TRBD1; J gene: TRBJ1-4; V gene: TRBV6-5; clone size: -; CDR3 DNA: TGTGCCAGCAGTCCAGGGGGGGAAAAACTGTTTTTT; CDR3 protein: CASSPGGEKLFF
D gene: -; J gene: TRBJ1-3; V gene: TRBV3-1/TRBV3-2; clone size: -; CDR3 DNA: TGTGCCAGCAGCCAAGAGGGCCAGGGAAACACCATATATTTT; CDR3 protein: CASSQEGQGNTIYF
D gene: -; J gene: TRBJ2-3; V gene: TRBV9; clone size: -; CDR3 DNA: TGTGCCAGCAGCGTAGCCAATGGGCGCACAGATACGCAGTATTTT; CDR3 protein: CASSVANGRTDTQYF
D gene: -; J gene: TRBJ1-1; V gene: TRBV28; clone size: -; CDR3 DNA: TGTGCCAGCAGGGAGATCAACACTGAAGCTTTCTTT; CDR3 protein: CASREINTEAFF
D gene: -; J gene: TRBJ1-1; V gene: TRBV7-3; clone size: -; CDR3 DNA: TGTGCCAGCAGCTTCGTCCGACGCGGAAAGAACACTGAAGCTTTCTTT; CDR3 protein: CASSFVRRGKNTEAFF